This T cell receptor (beta chain) was identified in a study of T cell repertoires in cytomegalovirus infection. Background on the study: Public signatures in TCR beta pointed to CMV infection and matching HLA type.

Regarding the study as a whole: Frequencies of public TCR beta families were cumulated, and this identified carriers of CMV plus the relevant HLA. Dominating the ex vivo response were TCR beta clonotypes that were CMV-specific and HLA-C-restricted.

One entry per CDR3 protein results from TCRdb running MiXCR on the reads. The sample comprises roughly 920,000 distinct CDR3 sequences, 25% to 40% of which are singletons, and 10% to 15% rests with the top ten. This clonotype was counted between two and nine times. What it recognizes is unknown. Germline CDR1 and CDR2: MNHNY and SVGAGI (reference sequence). There are 15 residues in the CDR3. Germline trimming cut 5 bases from V and 5 bases from J; bases unmatched to any gene: 12. This sequence joins TRBV6-6 and TRBJ2-7; TRBD1 matches at 7 bases. The clonotype originates from a human donor in good health (CMV status not recorded). Some clones in this sample may be carry-over from other donors' samples. Sample: cultured CD8+ T cells from PBMCs, taken from culture after CMV antigen stimulation. CDR3 amino acids: CASSPRDSLFHEQYF. CDR3 sequence (DNA): TGTGCCAGCAGTCCCAGGGACAGCCTGTTCCACGAGCAGTACTTC.